Listed below are T cell receptor beta chains from one sample, sequenced in a study of regulatory T cells in long-lasting Graves disease. TCRdb reprocessed the multiplex PCR reads with MiXCR, giving one entry per CDR3 protein. This table has roughly 260,000 distinct CDR3 sequences, approximately 18% appearing once. The sample also formed part of further work on T cells in Graves' hyperthyroidism and ophthalmopathy.

Sequenced here: peripheral blood mononuclear cells (PBMCs), sampled at new diagnosis, from a patient treated with antithyroid drugs. The receptors were gathered from a woman in her 30s with Graves disease. The CDR3 runs from the conserved cysteine through the conserved F or W. Fields, in order: CDR3 DNA, CDR3 protein, J gene, V gene, clone size, D gene. A D gene is named only where the DNA matches it firmly. Part of the rows lack a size; the others show once, few, many or a class for expanded clones.

cdr3_nt: TGTGCCAGCAGCCCCCAGCCCCCTAGCACGGGCAATGAGCAGTTCTTC
cdr3_aa: CASSPQPPSTGNEQFF
j_call: TRBJ2-1
v_call: TRBV7-2
clone_size: many
d_call: NA

cdr3_nt: TGTGCCAGCAGCATCCACCGGACGGGGTATGGCTACACCTTC
cdr3_aa: CASSIHRTGYGYTF
j_call: TRBJ1-2
v_call: TRBV12-3/TRBV12-4
clone_size: NA
d_call: NA

cdr3_nt: TGCAGCGTCGCAGTGGGGGCAGATACGCAGTATTTT
cdr3_aa: CSVAVGADTQYF
j_call: TRBJ2-3
v_call: TRBV29-1
clone_size: many
d_call: NA

cdr3_nt: TGTGCCAGCAGCTTAGAGAGCCGGGGAACTGAAGCTTTCTTT
cdr3_aa: CASSLESRGTEAFF
j_call: TRBJ1-1
v_call: TRBV7-9
clone_size: many
d_call: NA

cdr3_nt: TGTGCCAGCAGTTCTACCGGGACAGCAACCTACGAGCAGTACTTC
cdr3_aa: CASSSTGTATYEQYF
j_call: TRBJ2-7
v_call: TRBV6-2/TRBV6-3
clone_size: few
d_call: TRBD1

cdr3_nt: TGTGCTAGTGGTTTGGTACGGGTAGGGGAGCTGTTTTTT
cdr3_aa: CASGLVRVGELFF
j_call: TRBJ2-2
v_call: TRBV12-5
clone_size: many
d_call: NA

cdr3_nt: TGCGCCAGCAGCCCCTATAGAAACACTGAAGCTTTCTTT
cdr3_aa: CASSPYRNTEAFF
j_call: TRBJ1-1
v_call: TRBV5-1
clone_size: NA
d_call: NA

cdr3_nt: TGTGCCAGCAGTTTACTTACGGGGGGGCCTGAGGCCCAGTACTTC
cdr3_aa: CASSLLTGGPEAQYF
j_call: TRBJ2-5
v_call: TRBV28
clone_size: many
d_call: TRBD2

cdr3_nt: TGCAGCGTTGAAGTTACAGGGCCGAATGGCTACACCTTC
cdr3_aa: CSVEVTGPNGYTF
j_call: TRBJ1-2
v_call: TRBV29-1
clone_size: many
d_call: NA

cdr3_nt: TGTGCCAGCAGCCCAGGGGGCTCAGGGACAAATGAAAAACTGTTTTTT
cdr3_aa: CASSPGGSGTNEKLFF
j_call: TRBJ1-4
v_call: TRBV5-4
clone_size: NA
d_call: TRBD1

cdr3_nt: TGTGCCAGCAGCTTAGAATACAGGGGGCTCTCCGCTTATGGCTACACCTTC
cdr3_aa: CASSLEYRGLSAYGYTF
j_call: TRBJ1-2
v_call: TRBV7-2
clone_size: many
d_call: TRBD1

cdr3_nt: TGTGCCAGCAGGGACGGAGTTGCTTACACCTTC
cdr3_aa: CASRDGVAYTF
j_call: TRBJ1-2
v_call: TRBV6-1
clone_size: many
d_call: NA

cdr3_nt: TGTGCCAGCAGCCAAAGTCTAGCGGGGGGTCCCTTTGAAACCGGGGAGCTGTTTTTT
cdr3_aa: CASSQSLAGGPFETGELFF
j_call: TRBJ2-2
v_call: TRBV3-1
clone_size: many
d_call: TRBD2

cdr3_nt: TGTGCTAGTGGGTACCCCCACGTCCCCTCCACAATGTTCTTC
cdr3_aa: CASGYPHVPSTMFF
j_call: TRBJ2-1
v_call: TRBV12-5
clone_size: few
d_call: NA

cdr3_nt: TGTGCCAGCAGTTTAGGGACTAGCAGTTCGGAGACCCAGTACTTC
cdr3_aa: CASSLGTSSSETQYF
j_call: TRBJ2-5
v_call: TRBV27
clone_size: many
d_call: TRBD2

cdr3_nt: TGTGCCAGCAGCGTAGAGGGCCGGGGGCATTCACCCCTCCACTTT
cdr3_aa: CASSVEGRGHSPLHF
j_call: TRBJ1-6
v_call: TRBV9
clone_size: few
d_call: NA

cdr3_nt: TGTGCCAGCAGTGAAGATTATAGCGGGGGGTCCTACAATGAGCAGTTCTTC
cdr3_aa: CASSEDYSGGSYNEQFF
j_call: TRBJ2-1
v_call: TRBV6-1
clone_size: many
d_call: TRBD2

cdr3_nt: TGTGCCAGCAGCTTCAACAGGGGACAGGGGGCGTCCCGGAAAGCTTTCTTT
cdr3_aa: CASSFNRGQGASRKAFF
j_call: TRBJ1-1
v_call: TRBV7-9
clone_size: many
d_call: TRBD1

cdr3_nt: TGTGCCAGCAGCAACCCGGGGACAGGGAAATACAATGAGCAGTTCTTC
cdr3_aa: CASSNPGTGKYNEQFF
j_call: TRBJ2-1
v_call: TRBV12-3/TRBV12-4
clone_size: many
d_call: TRBD1

cdr3_nt: TGTGCCAGCAGCTTTTCGGGGGCAGAGACCCAGTACTTC
cdr3_aa: CASSFSGAETQYF
j_call: TRBJ2-5
v_call: TRBV7-9
clone_size: many
d_call: NA

cdr3_nt: TGCAGCGTTGAGGTACGGCCCTACGAGCAGTACTTC
cdr3_aa: CSVEVRPYEQYF
j_call: TRBJ2-7
v_call: TRBV29-1
clone_size: NA
d_call: NA

cdr3_nt: TGTGCTAGCAGCCTAGGGACACAAGAGACCCAGTACTTC
cdr3_aa: CASSLGTQETQYF
j_call: TRBJ2-5
v_call: TRBV7-7
clone_size: many
d_call: NA

cdr3_nt: TGTGCCAGCAGTTACTCACCGGGGAAAACTAATGAAAAACTGTTTTTT
cdr3_aa: CASSYSPGKTNEKLFF
j_call: TRBJ1-4
v_call: TRBV6-5
clone_size: many
d_call: NA

cdr3_nt: TGCGCCAGCAGCCAAGCGGACCCCAGCACAGATACGCAGTATTTT
cdr3_aa: CASSQADPSTDTQYF
j_call: TRBJ2-3
v_call: TRBV4-1
clone_size: many
d_call: NA

cdr3_nt: TGTGCCAGCAGTGAGTCCTACAGTTACTATGGCTACACCTTC
cdr3_aa: CASSESYSYYGYTF
j_call: TRBJ1-2
v_call: TRBV6-1
clone_size: many
d_call: NA

cdr3_nt: TGTGCCAGCAGCCCAAGAGAGGGTACCAACAACGCCTACGAGCAGTACTTC
cdr3_aa: CASSPREGTNNAYEQYF
j_call: TRBJ2-7
v_call: TRBV6-1
clone_size: many
d_call: NA

cdr3_nt: TGCAGTGCCGCGGCAGGGGCGTTAAAGACTGAAGCTTTCTTT
cdr3_aa: CSAAAGALKTEAFF
j_call: TRBJ1-1
v_call: TRBV20-1
clone_size: many
d_call: NA

cdr3_nt: TGTGCCAGCAGTGTGGTGACAGGGTCGGCAGATACGCAGTATTTT
cdr3_aa: CASSVVTGSADTQYF
j_call: TRBJ2-3
v_call: TRBV2
clone_size: many
d_call: TRBD1

cdr3_nt: TGTGCCAGCAGCGTCAGGACAGGGACGGGTGGGGAGCTGTTTTTT
cdr3_aa: CASSVRTGTGGELFF
j_call: TRBJ2-2
v_call: TRBV9
clone_size: many
d_call: TRBD1

cdr3_nt: TGTGCCAGCAGTTACTCGGCTAGCGGGGTGAACACCGGGGAGCCGTTTTTT
cdr3_aa: CASSYSASGVNTGEPFF
j_call: TRBJ2-2
v_call: TRBV6-2/TRBV6-3
clone_size: NA
d_call: TRBD2

cdr3_nt: TGTGCCAGCAGTGTGGGTAATCAGCCCCAGCATTTT
cdr3_aa: CASSVGNQPQHF
j_call: TRBJ1-5
v_call: TRBV2
clone_size: many
d_call: NA

cdr3_nt: TGCAGCGTTCGCCTCCCGGGACAGGGGGCAGGGCAGTTCTTC
cdr3_aa: CSVRLPGQGAGQFF
j_call: TRBJ2-1
v_call: TRBV29-1
clone_size: NA
d_call: TRBD1

cdr3_nt: TGTGCCACCAGTGACAATAGCGGGCTCAACACCGGGGAGCTGTTTTTT
cdr3_aa: CATSDNSGLNTGELFF
j_call: TRBJ2-2
v_call: TRBV24-1
clone_size: NA
d_call: TRBD2

cdr3_nt: TGCGCCAGCAGCCTGAGAGGTGGTGACCATGGCTACACCTTC
cdr3_aa: CASSLRGGDHGYTF
j_call: TRBJ1-2
v_call: TRBV5-1
clone_size: many
d_call: NA

cdr3_nt: TGTGCCAGCAGCTTCGGGAGTAAGGGCACTGAAGCTTTCTTT
cdr3_aa: CASSFGSKGTEAFF
j_call: TRBJ1-1
v_call: TRBV7-9
clone_size: many
d_call: NA

cdr3_nt: TGTGCCAGCAGCCCGGGCAGTAATCAGCCCCAGCATTTT
cdr3_aa: CASSPGSNQPQHF
j_call: TRBJ1-5
v_call: TRBV18
clone_size: many
d_call: NA

cdr3_nt: TGTGCCAGCAGCCGCCGCTCTGGACTAGGCAAAGCCTACGAGCAGTACTTC
cdr3_aa: CASSRRSGLGKAYEQYF
j_call: TRBJ2-7
v_call: TRBV3-1
clone_size: many
d_call: TRBD2

cdr3_nt: TGCGCCAGCAGCCAAGGCCCACTCGGATGGGAAAAACTGTTTTTT
cdr3_aa: CASSQGPLGWEKLFF
j_call: TRBJ1-4
v_call: TRBV4-1
clone_size: NA
d_call: NA

cdr3_nt: TGCGCCAGCAGCTTGGCCGACAGAGAAGCTTTCTTT
cdr3_aa: CASSLADREAFF
j_call: TRBJ1-1
v_call: TRBV5-1
clone_size: many
d_call: NA

cdr3_nt: TGCAGTGCTAGAAGCGGGGTACCCGGTTATAGCAATCAGCCCCAGCATTTT
cdr3_aa: CSARSGVPGYSNQPQHF
j_call: TRBJ1-5
v_call: TRBV20-1
clone_size: many
d_call: NA

cdr3_nt: TGTGCCAGCAGCGGAACGGACATGAACACTGAAGCTTTCTTT
cdr3_aa: CASSGTDMNTEAFF
j_call: TRBJ1-1
v_call: TRBV9
clone_size: many
d_call: NA

cdr3_nt: TGTGCTAGTGGTTTGGTAGTGGGCATCGACACTGAAGCTTTCTTT
cdr3_aa: CASGLVVGIDTEAFF
j_call: TRBJ1-1
v_call: TRBV12-5
clone_size: NA
d_call: NA

cdr3_nt: TGTGCCAGCAGCTCCACCCTATCCGGGACTAGCGCGAACAATGAGCAGTTCTTC
cdr3_aa: CASSSTLSGTSANNEQFF
j_call: TRBJ2-1
v_call: TRBV11-2
clone_size: NA
d_call: TRBD2

cdr3_nt: TGTGCCAGCAGTCACGGGGGGGGTCAGCCCCAGCATTTT
cdr3_aa: CASSHGGGQPQHF
j_call: TRBJ1-5
v_call: TRBV12-3/TRBV12-4
clone_size: NA
d_call: NA

cdr3_nt: TGTGCCAGCAGACCCCCGGGACAGACCTACGAGCAGTACTTC
cdr3_aa: CASRPPGQTYEQYF
j_call: TRBJ2-7
v_call: TRBV6-1
clone_size: NA
d_call: TRBD1

cdr3_nt: TGTGCCAGCTCACCATCGACGCAGCTAACCGAGCAGTACTTC
cdr3_aa: CASSPSTQLTEQYF
j_call: TRBJ2-7
v_call: TRBV18
clone_size: many
d_call: NA

cdr3_nt: TGTGCCAGCACGGCAGGCCTCCCCAATGAGCAGTTCTTC
cdr3_aa: CASTAGLPNEQFF
j_call: TRBJ2-1
v_call: TRBV6-2/TRBV6-3
clone_size: many
d_call: NA

cdr3_nt: TGTGCCAGCTCACATACAGGGGACAATCAGCCCCAGCATTTT
cdr3_aa: CASSHTGDNQPQHF
j_call: TRBJ1-5
v_call: TRBV18
clone_size: many
d_call: TRBD1

cdr3_nt: TGCGCCAGCAGCTTGGGACAGGGGCCGGTCACAGATACGCAGTATTTT
cdr3_aa: CASSLGQGPVTDTQYF
j_call: TRBJ2-3
v_call: TRBV5-1
clone_size: NA
d_call: TRBD1

cdr3_nt: TGTGCCAGTAGTAGGGCAGGGGTACCCCTCCTGGCTGAAGCTTTCTTT
cdr3_aa: CASSRAGVPLLAEAFF
j_call: TRBJ1-1
v_call: TRBV19
clone_size: many
d_call: NA